The sequence of this T cell receptor beta chain was determined in a study of blood T cells in healthy people across ages. General study points: Per million T cells, TCR beta diversity dropped roughly linearly as age increased. Naive T cell percentage strongly correlated with TCR beta diversity. The study found more naive CD4+ cells and higher diversity in long-lived than aged donors.

The CDR3 is 15 residues long. Trimming cost V 0 bases and J 11 bases; bases outside gene matches: 15. Germline V gene lookup returns CDR1 DFQATT and CDR2 SNEGSKA (reference sequence). A second PCR of about 6 to 12 cycles used a sample-barcoded 5' primer and a J-beta primer mix. Each CDR3 protein gets one entry after TCRdb re-called the 5' RACE reads with MiXCR. The sample has 900,000 to 950,000 distinct CDR3 sequences, around 29% seen once. Points on this clonotype: The antigen remains undetermined. A much larger clone lies a single base off, so this may be a read error.

These same records also appear under a second study, on T cells of mothers and their children. From that report: In both related and unrelated pairs, TCR recombination output is shaped similarly by thymic selection.

The rearrangement links TRBV20-1 to TRBJ2-5, with 7 bases that match TRBD2. Input material: blood. The sequence was collected from a woman aged 35 to 49 in good health. The CDR3 region has the DNA TGCAGTGCTAGAGATCTTACTAGCGTACACAATGAGCAGTACTTC. Amino acids: CSARDLTSVHNEQYF.